These 27 T cell receptor beta chains share one sample of origin, sequenced in a study of blood T cell repertoires in COVID-19. Repertoires were generated with immunoSEQ multiplex PCR, while TCRdb's copy carries only in-frame clones and drops some. The top ten hold about 3.6% of the sample, which has hundreds of thousands of clones, 85% seen once. The sequenced sample was peripheral blood. These receptors originate from a woman in her late teens or twenties with acute or convalescent COVID-19.

This chain connects TRBV7-3 to TRBJ2-2; 9 bases are shared with TRBD1. Germline V gene sequence: CDR1 SGHTA, CDR2 FQGTGA. V shed 4 bases, J shed 4 bases, and the junction held 7 bases outside the gene matches. This CDR3 spans 16 amino acids. The CDR3 spells CASSSVPGQGTGELFF. The CDR3 DNA reads as TGTGCCAGCAGCTCCGTGCCGGGACAGGGCACCGGGGAGCTGTTTTTT.

V and J are TRBV4-1 and TRBJ2-1; weak D call: TRBD2 (6 bases). The CDR3 loop spans 15 amino acids. Trimming cost V 4 bases and J 8 bases, with 18 bases left between them. CDR1 and CDR2 from the germline V gene are MGHRA and YSYEKL. CDR3: CASSLPPTSIDEQFF. For the CDR3, the DNA is TGCGCCAGCAGCCTGCCTCCAACTAGCATAGATGAGCAGTTCTTC.

This clone appeared a single time. This chain joins TRBV5-1 and TRBJ2-2, with 11 bases lining up with TRBD2. The CDR3 runs 16 residues. The trim removed 3 bases at V and 4 bases at J, leaving 5 bases unmatched. Germline V gene data show CDR1 as SGHRS and CDR2 as YFSETQ. The DNA for the CDR3 is TGCGCCAGCAGCTCTTCGCTAGCGGGGGGCACCGGGGAGCTGTTTTTT. This encodes CASSSSLAGGTGELFF.

The rearrangement joins TRBV6-5 to TRBJ1-2, with D perhaps matching TRBD1 (6 bases). Per the germline V gene, CDR1 is MNHEY and CDR2 is SVGAGI. Trimming shortened V by 8 bases and J by 7 bases, and 20 bases separated the two germline ends. The CDR3 sequence is 14 residues long. CDR3 sequence reads: CASRTIQGTGGYTF. CDR3 nucleotides: TGTGCCAGCCGAACCATCCAGGGGACGGGTGGCTACACCTTC.

The chain joins TRBV2 to TRBJ1-2, with D maybe TRBD1 (5 bases). V gave up 3 bases and J gave up 3 bases, with 17 bases separating them. The length of the CDR3 is 16 residues. CDR1 and CDR2 from the germline V gene are SNHLY and FYNNEI. The CDR3 DNA sequence: TGTGCCAGCAGTGACGAGGCGACAGTAGAGTACTATGGCTACACCTTC. Amino acids: CASSDEATVEYYGYTF.

The chain is built from TRBV25-1 and TRBJ1-6; D is uncertain. Germline lookup yields CDR1 MGHDK and CDR2 SYGVNS. The CDR3 runs to 15 residues. V lost 4 bases and J lost 4, with 11 bases in between. CDR3 region: CASSGSSGYNSPLHF. CDR3 sequence (DNA): TGTGCCAGCAGTGGGTCTAGCGGATATAATTCACCCCTCCACTTT. Full variable domain (outside the CDR3, taken from reference TRBV25-1 and TRBJ1-6): EADIYQTPRYLVIGTGKKITLECSQTMGHDKMYWYQQDPGMELHLIHYSYGVNSTEKGDLSSESTVSRIRTEHFPLTLESARPSHTSQYLCASSGSSGYNSPLHFGNGTRLTVT.

This clone was detected many times. The genes are TRBV9 and TRBJ2-1, with 7 bases fitting TRBD2. V was pared by 1 base and J by 12 bases, with 13 bases of the junction left unmatched. CDR1 and CDR2 from the germline V gene are SGDLS and YYNGEE. This CDR3 contains 15 residues. The CDR3 sequence: CASSVLETSRRGQFF. The CDR3 nucleotides read TGTGCCAGCAGCGTATTAGAGACTAGCCGTCGGGGGCAGTTCTTC.

The chain links TRBV14 to TRBJ1-5; no firm D call. With 0 bases removed from V and 2 bases from J, the gap between germline ends came to 11 bases. CDR3 length equals 16 residues. Germline V gene lookup returns CDR1 SGHDN and CDR2 FVKESK. The CDR3, as DNA: TGTGCCAGCAGCCAAGATGAGAGGGTTCGCAATCAGCCCCAGCATTTT. It codes for CASSQDERVRNQPQHF.

This clone was recorded once. J is TRBJ2-7 and V is TRBV7-2, with 7 positions matching TRBD1. CDR3 length equals 14 residues. Germline-derived CDR1 and CDR2 are SGHTA and FQGNSA. V was clipped by 5 bases and J by 4 bases; unmatched bases: 8. CDR3 amino acids: CASSPSGTVYEQYF. CDR3 bases: TGTGCCAGCAGCCCCTCCGGGACAGTGTACGAGCAGTACTTC.

J is TRBJ2-1 and V is TRBV5-5; D is ambiguous. CDR3 size: 14 residues. The V and J ends lost 2 bases and 7 bases respectively, with 13 bases between them. In germline, CDR1 is SGHKS, CDR2 YYEKEE (reference sequence). In DNA, the CDR3 is TGTGCCAGCAGCTTTTATCCTACCCTAAATGAGCAGTTCTTC. As protein: CASSFYPTLNEQFF.

The chain joins TRBV27 to TRBJ2-1, with 10 bases identical to TRBD2. Germline assignment: CDR1 MNHEY and CDR2 SMNVEV (reference sequence). J lost 7 bases, V lost 6 bases, and 6 bases had no gene match. This CDR3 has 14 residues. The DNA of the CDR3 is TGTGCCAGCAGCCCGGGACTAGCGAGTAATGAGCAGTTCTTC. Residues: CASSPGLASNEQFF.

The chain recombines TRBV2 with TRBJ2-2, with D unclear. CDR3 size: 14 residues. CDR1 SNHLY and CDR2 FYNNEI come from the germline V gene. Trimming cost V 0 bases and J 2 bases, with 4 bases left between them. CDR3 DNA: TGTGCCAGCAGTGAAGCGCGAAACACCGGGGAGCTGTTTTTT. Translation: CASSEARNTGELFF.

The gene calls are TRBV3-1 (or the pseudogene TRBV3-2) and TRBJ1-4; tentative D call: TRBD1 (5 bases). Trimming removed 3 bases from V and 5 bases from J, with 10 bases in between. Germline V gene data show CDR1 as LGHDT and CDR2 as YNNKEL (reference sequence). The CDR3 is 14 amino acids. DNA of the CDR3: TGTGCCAGCAGCCACAACGACAGAAATGAAAAACTGTTTTTT. This translates into CASSHNDRNEKLFF.

The rearrangement links TRBV7-9 to TRBJ1-1; possibly TRBD1 for D (6 bases). The CDR3 is 14 amino acids. The germline gives CDR1 SEHNR, CDR2 FQNEAQ (reference sequence). V was shortened by 5 bases and J by 4 bases, with 14 bases between the two germline ends. This chain's CDR3 is CASSLPGGGTEAFF. The CDR3 nucleotides are TGTGCCAGCAGCCTCCCGGGGGGCGGCACTGAAGCTTTCTTT.

The V call is TRBV7-2, the J call TRBJ1-1; the D gene is possibly TRBD1 (5 bases). CDR3 size: 16 residues. V was pared by 5 bases and J by 0 bases, with 16 bases between. The germline V gene has CDR1 SGHTA and CDR2 FQGNSA. DNA for the CDR3: TGTGCCAGCAGCCCAACAGGTTGGAGAATGAACACTGAAGCTTTCTTT. This gives the protein CASSPTGWRMNTEAFF. Using reference TRBV7-2 and TRBJ1-1 for the parts outside the CDR3, the full variable domain is GAGVSQSPSNKVTEKGKDVELRCDPISGHTALYWYRQSLGQGLEFLIYFQGNSAPDKSGLPSDRFSAERTGGSVSTLTIQRTQQEDSAVYLCASSPTGWRMNTEAFFGQGTRLTVV.

The rearrangement uses TRBV10-3 and TRBJ2-1; possibly TRBD1 for D (5 bases). CDR1 is ENHRY, CDR2 SYGVKD, per germline. This CDR3 has 16 amino acids. The V gene lost 3 bases and the J gene lost 8 bases, with 20 bases spanning the gap. Written as DNA, the CDR3 is TGTGCCATCAGTGAACAAGACAGCCCTTTAGGGGATGAGCAGTTCTTC. Translating it yields CAISEQDSPLGDEQFF.

The chain combines TRBV11-1 with TRBJ1-1, with 8 nucleotides matching TRBD1. V lost 5 bases, J lost 5 bases, and 4 bases stayed unmatched. Germline V gives CDR1 SGHAT, CDR2 FQDESV (reference sequence). The CDR3 consists of 13 residues. CDR3 coding DNA: TGTGCCAGCAGCATTGACAGGGGAACTGAAGCTTTCTTT. This gives the protein CASSIDRGTEAFF.

With respect to this clone: This may arise from a read error, as a much more abundant clone is one base away. The same CDR3 is also encoded by other DNA sequences in this sample. The V call is TRBV5-1, the J call TRBJ2-5; TRBD1 aligns across 7 bases. V trimming: 4 bases; J trimming: 1 base; junction bases outside the gene matches: 1. The CDR3 extends over 13 amino acids. Germline CDR1 and CDR2: SGHRS and YFSETQ. The CDR3 protein is CASSGTAQETQYF. CDR3 in DNA: TGCGCCAGCAGCGGGACAGCCCAAGAGACCCAGTACTTC.

The rearrangement uses TRBV6-5 and TRBJ2-7; D might be TRBD2 (6 bases). The CDR3 spans 16 residues. V was pared by 0 bases and J by 4 bases, with 16 bases between. The germline V gene encodes CDR1 MNHEY and CDR2 SVGAGI. In DNA form, the CDR3 reads TGTGCCAGCAGTTACTCTTCGGGGGTCCCCTCTTACGAGCAGTACTTC. Translated, it gives CASSYSSGVPSYEQYF.

The gene calls are TRBV15 and TRBJ2-1, with TRBD2 matching over 8 bases. V lost 1 base and J lost 0; bases outside the gene matches: 8. The CDR3 extends over 18 amino acids. From germline, CDR1 is LNHNV and CDR2 YYDKDF (reference sequence). The CDR3 DNA is TGTGCCACCAGCAGAGCCGCCCTCAGCGGGAGCTCCTACAATGAGCAGTTCTTC. Its protein is CATSRAALSGSSYNEQFF.

The V call is TRBV2, the J call TRBJ2-7; 7 nucleotides line up with TRBD1. Germline V lookup: CDR1 SNHLY, CDR2 FYNNEI. The CDR3 is 14 amino acids. Trimming cost V 7 bases and J 1 base; bases outside gene matches: 7. CDR3 amino acids: CASTEGQPSYEQYF. The CDR3 region has the DNA TGTGCCAGCACTGAGGGACAGCCATCCTACGAGCAGTACTTC.

The chain is built from TRBV7-9 and TRBJ2-7; TRBD2 is a possible D gene (5 bases). CDR1 is SEHNR, CDR2 FQNEAQ, per germline (reference sequence). There are 11 residues in the CDR3. Trimming left V 3 bases short and J 6 bases short, with 6 bases between. CDR3 loop: CASSLEAEQYF. CDR3 nucleotides: TGTGCCAGCAGCTTGGAGGCCGAGCAGTACTTC.

The chain couples TRBV29-1 to TRBJ1-1; a possible D gene is TRBD1 (5 bases). Germline V CDR1 and CDR2: SQVTM, ANQGSEA. This CDR3 is built from 15 residues. The V and J ends lost 5 bases and 0 bases respectively, with 16 bases between them. The chain's CDR3 is CSVPSGAGLNTEAFF. The DNA of the CDR3 is TGCAGCGTTCCCTCCGGGGCGGGGCTGAACACTGAAGCTTTCTTT.

CDR3 sequence: CASSHNTGTGSSYEQYF. The CDR3 DNA is TGTGCCAGCAGCCATAACACCGGGACAGGGAGCTCCTACGAGCAGTACTTC. This chain links TRBV14 with TRBJ2-7, with TRBD1 identical over 9 bases. Looked up from germline, CDR1 is SGHDN and CDR2 is FVKESK. V was pared by 3 bases and J by 0 bases, with 9 bases of the junction left unmatched. This CDR3 is built from 17 residues.

The V gene is TRBV6-5, the J gene TRBJ1-1, with D possibly TRBD1 on 6 matching bases. The CDR3 is 16 amino acids. Germline lookup yields CDR1 MNHEY and CDR2 SVGAGI. Trimming removed 2 bases from V and 0 bases from J, with 13 bases in between. This CDR3 is CASSYGRGDMNTEAFF. In DNA, the CDR3 is TGTGCCAGCAGTTACGGCAGGGGTGACATGAACACTGAAGCTTTCTTT.

The CDR3 reads CASSLPPKGKVGTEAFF. The CDR3 DNA sequence: TGTGCCAGCAGCTTACCGCCGAAGGGGAAGGTGGGAACTGAAGCTTTCTTT. The chain has TRBV7-2 and TRBJ1-1, with D maybe TRBD1 (5 bases). Germline CDR1 is SGHTA and CDR2 is FQGNSA. V lost 2 bases, J lost 5 bases, and 21 bases lay in between. CDR3 length: 17 residues. Drawing the rest from reference TRBV7-2 and TRBJ1-1, the complete variable domain is GAGVSQSPSNKVTEKGKDVELRCDPISGHTALYWYRQSLGQGLEFLIYFQGNSAPDKSGLPSDRFSAERTGGSVSTLTIQRTQQEDSAVYLCASSLPPKGKVGTEAFFGQGTRLTVV.

The CDR3 reads CASSLEPRAEAFF. The DNA of the CDR3 is TGTGCCAGCAGCCTGGAACCTCGGGCTGAAGCTTTCTTT. The chain is built from TRBV9 and TRBJ1-1; D gene unclear. Germline V gives CDR1 SGDLS, CDR2 YYNGEE. This CDR3 region has 13 residues. V lost 4 bases and J 6 bases, leaving 13 bases between the germline ends.